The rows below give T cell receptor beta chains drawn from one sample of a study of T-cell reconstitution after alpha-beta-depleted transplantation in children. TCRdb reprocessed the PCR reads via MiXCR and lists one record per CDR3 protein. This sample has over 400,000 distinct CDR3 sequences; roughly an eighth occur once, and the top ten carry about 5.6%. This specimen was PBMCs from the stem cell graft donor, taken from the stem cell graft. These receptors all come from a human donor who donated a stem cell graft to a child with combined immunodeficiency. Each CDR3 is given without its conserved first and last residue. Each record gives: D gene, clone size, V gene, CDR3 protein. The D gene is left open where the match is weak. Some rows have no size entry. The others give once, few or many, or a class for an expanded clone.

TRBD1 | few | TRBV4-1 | ASSHIYRGGPYNEQF
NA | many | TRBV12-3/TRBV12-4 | ASSLYGGELF
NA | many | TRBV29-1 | SGVDIAVQETQY
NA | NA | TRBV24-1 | ATSEETGYNEQF
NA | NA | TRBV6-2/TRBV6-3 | ASSYLRSGSYNEQF
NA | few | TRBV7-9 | ASSPRTGLPREQY
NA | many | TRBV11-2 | ASSFRTLPYNEQF
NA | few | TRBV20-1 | SAGDFQETQY
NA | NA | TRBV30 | AWSGTSDTQY
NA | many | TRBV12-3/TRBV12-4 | ASSLALAYEQY
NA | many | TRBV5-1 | ASSLRDPNEQY
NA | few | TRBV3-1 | ASSPKVSPTYEQY
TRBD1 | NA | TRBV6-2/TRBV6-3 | ASSNQRDRHNYGYT
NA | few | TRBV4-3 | ASSQTYSGANVLT
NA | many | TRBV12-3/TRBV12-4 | ASSFAGSEQY
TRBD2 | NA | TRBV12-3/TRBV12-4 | ASSLFVGTSDNTGELF
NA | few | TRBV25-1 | ASSDGPFLH
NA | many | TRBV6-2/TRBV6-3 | ASTLRLIGQGLISGANVLT
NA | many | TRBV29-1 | SVEPRSHNEQF
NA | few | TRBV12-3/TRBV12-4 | ASSFPDRGAQH
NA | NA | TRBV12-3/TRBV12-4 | ASTRSGRQGEAF
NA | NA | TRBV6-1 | ASGNRVEQF
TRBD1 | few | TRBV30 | AWSPGGTGQYEQY
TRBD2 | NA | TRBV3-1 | ASSLTGEGDIQY
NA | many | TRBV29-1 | SVEDGATDTQY
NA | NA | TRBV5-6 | ASSLIQTSDTQY
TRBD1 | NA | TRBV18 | ASSSDRASYEQY
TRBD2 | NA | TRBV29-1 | SSIGLAGNNEQF
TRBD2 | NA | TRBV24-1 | ATSDGTSGIYNEQF
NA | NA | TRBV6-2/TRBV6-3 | ASSSTAGLGSYGNNEQY
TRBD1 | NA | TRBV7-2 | ASSPTGIYGYT
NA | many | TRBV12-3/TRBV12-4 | ASSPSRELF
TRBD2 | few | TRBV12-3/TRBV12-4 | ASTPSGGAYNEQF
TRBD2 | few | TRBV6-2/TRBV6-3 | ASNLLASDTQY
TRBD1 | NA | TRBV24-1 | ATRQTGARDTEAF